The 14 T cell receptor beta chains reported below all come from one sample, sequenced in a study of regulatory T cells in long-lasting Graves disease. Arm-PCR of CDR3 regions and iRepertoire HTBI primers were used to build TCR beta libraries. TCRdb ran MiXCR on the multiplex PCR reads and lists one entry per CDR3 protein. The data show some 450,000 distinct CDR3 sequences, with 16% seen just once and around 11% held by the top ten. The time point is: newly diagnosed GD, antithyroid drugs for less than 3 months. RNA extracted from PBMCs served as the sequencing template. These data also formed part of another study, on T cells in Graves' hyperthyroidism and ophthalmopathy.

This specimen consisted of peripheral blood mononuclear cells (PBMCs), obtained at new diagnosis, from a patient treated with antithyroid drugs. All receptors derive from a woman aged 30 to 39 with Graves disease.

This clonotype showed up many times. This chain links TRBV9 with TRBJ1-1, with unresolved D. V shed 2 bases and J shed 1 base, with 6 bases lying between them. The CDR3 consists of 13 residues. CDR1 SGDLS and CDR2 YYNGEE come from the germline V gene. The CDR3 nucleotides read TGTGCCAGCAGCGTGGTTCCGAACACTGAAGCTTTCTTT. It codes for CASSVVPNTEAFF.

The CDR3 loop is CSARDLGTGLTYNEQFF. DNA of the CDR3: TGCAGTGCTAGAGATCTAGGAACGGGACTCACCTACAATGAGCAGTTCTTC. J is TRBJ2-1 and V is TRBV20-1; tentatively, D is TRBD2 (6 bases). Per the germline V gene, CDR1 is DFQATT and CDR2 is SNEGSKA (reference sequence). Trimming removed 0 bases from V and 2 bases from J, with 17 bases in between. The CDR3 consists of 17 residues.

This sequence joins TRBV7-2 and TRBJ2-7, with 10 bases identical to TRBD2. With V trimmed by 5 bases and J by 7 bases, 11 bases remained unmatched. CDR1 and CDR2 from the germline V gene are SGHTA and FQGNSA. This CDR3 has 15 amino acids. The chain's CDR3 is CASSLRGVAGGEQYF. CDR3 bases: TGTGCCAGCAGCCTAAGGGGGGTAGCGGGAGGAGAGCAGTACTTC.

This clonotype was counted ten times or more. The V call is TRBV2, the J call TRBJ2-5; D ambiguous. This CDR3 contains 13 residues. CDR1 is SNHLY, CDR2 FYNNEI, per germline. The V end was cut by 10 bases, the J end by 2 bases, with 14 bases between. CDR3 sequence reads: CANSRSTQETQYF. CDR3 nucleotides: TGTGCCAACTCGAGAAGTACTCAAGAGACCCAGTACTTC.

This clonotype has a count of ten or more. This chain joins TRBV7-2 and TRBJ2-7; 7 bases agree with TRBD2. V lost 1 base, J lost 0 bases, and 3 bases stayed unmatched. Germline CDR1 reads SGHTA; CDR2 reads FQGNSA. CDR3 length equals 15 residues. CDR3 in amino acids: CASSLVSGPSYEQYF. For the CDR3, the DNA is TGTGCCAGCAGCTTAGTTAGCGGGCCCTCCTACGAGCAGTACTTC.

This clonotype was observed many times. The chain is built from TRBV27 and TRBJ1-1; D perhaps matches TRBD1 (5 bases). The CDR3 extends over 13 amino acids. Between the trimmed V and J ends, which lost 4 bases and 3 bases, there was a span of 9 bases. CDR1 and CDR2 (germline): MNHEY, SMNVEV (reference sequence). CDR3 amino acids: CASSSEGYTEAFF. CDR3 DNA sequence: TGTGCCAGCAGTTCTGAGGGGTACACTGAAGCTTTCTTT.

This clonotype has a count of ten or more. The V call is TRBV7-8, the J call TRBJ2-5, with TRBD2 identical over 10 bases. The CDR3 is 16 residues long. The germline gives CDR1 SGHVS, CDR2 FQNEAQ. The trim removed 4 bases at V and 5 bases at J, leaving 10 bases unmatched. Here the CDR3 reads CASSSRSGRGGETQYF. The CDR3 coding sequence is TGTGCCAGCAGCTCCCGGAGCGGGAGGGGTGGGGAGACCCAGTACTTC.

The rearrangement links TRBV12-5 to TRBJ2-1, with a possible D match to TRBD2 (5 bases). V lost 1 base and J lost 5, with 12 bases in between. CDR3 length equals 15 residues. Germline V gives CDR1 LGHNT, CDR2 FRNRAP. The CDR3 spells CASGLAGKLNNEQFF. The CDR3 DNA reads as TGTGCTAGTGGTTTGGCGGGAAAACTAAACAATGAGCAGTTCTTC. Drawing the rest from reference TRBV12-5 and TRBJ2-1, the complete variable domain is DARVTQTPRHKVTEMGQEVTMRCQPILGHNTVFWYRQTMMQGLELLAYFRNRAPLDDSGMPKDRFSAEMPDATLATLKIQPSEPRDSAVYFCASGLAGKLNNEQFFGPGTRLTVL.

This clonotype was seen only a few times. This chain uses TRBV6-2 or TRBV6-3 with TRBJ1-2; 10 bases are shared with TRBD1. V shed 0 bases and J 3 bases; nucleotides not matched to a gene: 7. The CDR3 runs to 17 residues. CDR1 and CDR2 (germline): MNHEY, SVGEGT. This chain's CDR3 is CASSYSGGTGADYGYTF. The CDR3 DNA reads as TGTGCCAGCAGTTACTCGGGTGGGACAGGGGCAGACTATGGCTACACCTTC.

A few counts support this clonotype. The rearrangement joins TRBV6-2 or TRBV6-3 to TRBJ2-1; D perhaps matches TRBD1 (5 bases). Germline CDR1 and CDR2: MNHEY and SVGEGT. The CDR3 runs 13 residues. V lost 5 bases to trimming and J lost 10 bases, with 15 bases between them. This CDR3 is CASSEAKGYEQFF. In DNA, the CDR3 is TGTGCCAGCAGTGAAGCGAAGGGGTACGAGCAGTTCTTC.

A few counts support this clonotype. A junction end diverges from the germline sequence, so it may reflect a read error. The genes are TRBV5-1 and TRBJ1-2; tentative D call: TRBD1 (6 bases). Germline CDR1 is SGHRS and CDR2 is YFSETQ. This CDR3 has 13 residues. The CDR3 nucleotides read TGCGCCCGCAGCCCAGGACAGCAATATGGCTACACCTTC. Amino acid sequence: CARSPGQQYGYTF.

Many counts were recorded for this clonotype. The CDR3 DNA reads as TGTGCCAGCAGGGATAGGACTAGCGGCATCCTACAAGAGACCCAGTACTTC. It specifies CASRDRTSGILQETQYF. This chain links TRBV5-6 with TRBJ2-5; 10 bases match TRBD2. There are 17 residues in the CDR3. The V segment lost 5 bases and the J segment 2 bases; nucleotides outside the gene matches: 12. Germline CDR1 and CDR2: SGHDT and YYEEEE.

The chain is built from TRBV29-1 and TRBJ1-1; D perhaps matches TRBD1 (6 bases). V lost 0 bases and J lost 4, with 12 bases in between. The CDR3 extends over 14 amino acids. Looked up from germline, CDR1 is SQVTM and CDR2 is ANQGSEA. CDR3 region: CSVEDRQAGTEAFF. The CDR3 bases are TGCAGCGTTGAAGATCGACAGGCGGGCACTGAAGCTTTCTTT. The full variable domain, rest sourced from reference TRBV29-1 and TRBJ1-1, is SAVISQKPSRDICQRGTSLTIQCQVDSQVTMMFWYRQQPGQSLTLIATANQGSEATYESGFVIDKFPISRPNLTFSTLTVSNMSPEDSSIYLCSVEDRQAGTEAFFGQGTRLTVV.

The sample holds a few counts of this clonotype. Germline and junction disagree at one end, which may indicate a read error. V is TRBV4-2 and J is TRBJ1-5, with TRBD1 matching 8 bases. The CDR3 has 15 amino acids. Germline V gene data show CDR1 as LGHNA and CDR2 as YNFKEQ. The CDR3 region has the DNA TGTGCCAGCAGCCAATCCGGACAGGGAAATCAACCCCAGCATTTT. This codes for CASSQSGQGNQPQHF.